Listed here are 17 T cell receptor beta chains from one sample, sequenced in a study of regulatory T cells in long-lasting Graves disease. The authors built TCR beta libraries using iRepertoire HTBI primers and Arm-PCR of CDR3 regions. TCRdb re-analysed the multiplex PCR reads in MiXCR, keeping a single row per CDR3 protein. This table holds 350,000 to 500,000 distinct CDR3 sequences, approximately 14% found once. Time point of the sample: newly diagnosed GD, antithyroid drugs for less than 3 months. Construction of the TCR library relied on RNA isolated from PBMCs. The sample also formed part of further work on T cells in Graves' hyperthyroidism and ophthalmopathy.

The starting material was peripheral blood mononuclear cells (PBMCs), obtained at new diagnosis, from a patient treated with antithyroid drugs. The receptors were sampled from a woman aged 45-65 years with Graves disease.

The CDR3 DNA sequence: TGCGCCAGCATGGACAGCCCCTATAATTCACCCCTCCACTTT. Its translation is CASMDSPYNSPLHF. The chain combines TRBV4-1 with TRBJ1-6; possibly TRBD1 for D (6 bases). Germline CDR1 is MGHRA and CDR2 is YSYEKL. V gave up 7 bases and J gave up 2 bases, with 9 bases separating them. This CDR3 is 14 amino acids long.

The rearrangement links TRBV7-2 to TRBJ2-2, with TRBD2 identical over 10 bases. This CDR3 has 15 amino acids. The ends lost 4 bases at V and 7 bases at J; junction bases unmatched: 6. Germline CDR1 is SGHTA and CDR2 is FQGNSA. The CDR3 coding sequence is TGTGCCAGCAGCTCCCTAGCGGGAGCCAACGGGGAGCTGTTTTTT. Residues: CASSSLAGANGELFF.

Ten or more counts support this clonotype. J is TRBJ2-7 and V is TRBV2, with 8 nucleotides matching TRBD2. The V segment lost 7 bases and the J segment 1 base; nucleotides outside the gene matches: 9. The CDR3 extends over 15 amino acids. Per germline, CDR1 SNHLY and CDR2 FYNNEI. The CDR3 nucleotides are TGTGCCAGCAAATTGGCGGGAGGCTATTCCTACGAGCAGTACTTC. Its translation is CASKLAGGYSYEQYF.

This sequence joins TRBV28 and TRBJ2-2, with D perhaps matching TRBD1 (5 bases). The CDR3 consists of 17 residues. CDR1 and CDR2 from the germline V gene are MDHEN and SYDVKM. V was pared by 8 bases and J by 0 bases, with 19 bases between. CDR3 amino acids: CASQTPRQLTNTGELFF. The CDR3 DNA sequence: TGTGCCAGCCAAACCCCTCGACAGCTTACGAACACCGGGGAGCTGTTTTTT.

The chain has TRBV16 and TRBJ2-5; possible D gene TRBD2, 5 bases. CDR3 size: 16 residues. Germline assignment: CDR1 KGHSY and CDR2 FQNENV. The ends were cut back, 4 bases at V and 2 bases at J, with 17 bases in the middle. The CDR3 coding sequence is TGTGCCAGCAGCCTGTGGGCCAACGGACTGCAAGAGACCCAGTACTTC. This encodes CASSLWANGLQETQYF.

This clonotype was seen a few times. The rearrangement uses TRBV7-6 and TRBJ1-4; D perhaps matches TRBD1 (6 bases). The CDR3 is 14 residues long. The V end lost 6 bases, the J end lost 7 bases, and 15 bases lay between the germline ends. Germline V gene sequence: CDR1 SGHVS, CDR2 FNYEAQ. This CDR3 is CASRPGAGFEKLFF. The CDR3 coding sequence is TGTGCCAGCAGACCAGGGGCTGGTTTTGAAAAACTGTTTTTT.

This clonotype was picked up a small number of times. The chain recombines TRBV6-1 with TRBJ1-4; 11 nucleotides line up with TRBD1. Trimming cost V 6 bases and J 6 bases; bases outside gene matches: 3. This CDR3 region has 14 residues. CDR1 and CDR2 from the germline V gene are MNHNS and SASEGT. This CDR3 is CASSWTGGHEKLFF. CDR3 in DNA: TGTGCCAGCAGCTGGACAGGGGGCCATGAAAAACTGTTTTTT.

In its sample, this clonotype was seen many times. The chain has TRBV6-5 and TRBJ2-7; D gene unclear. The V and J ends lost 3 bases and 2 bases respectively, with 11 bases between them. The germline CDR1 and CDR2 sequences are MNHEY and SVGAGI. This CDR3 has 14 residues. The CDR3 sequence: CASSYSPRAYEQYF. The CDR3 DNA sequence: TGTGCCAGCAGTTATAGCCCCCGGGCCTACGAGCAGTACTTC.

The count of this clonotype is one. The chain links TRBV2 to TRBJ2-2, with D perhaps TRBD1 (6 bases). The CDR3 covers 14 residues. In germline, CDR1 is SNHLY, CDR2 FYNNEI. With 7 bases removed from V and 3 bases from J, the gap between germline ends came to 12 bases. The CDR3 coding sequence is TGTGCCAGCAAAGACAGGTGGGACACCGGGGAGCTGTTTTTT. Encoded protein: CASKDRWDTGELFF.

This clonotype was seen ten or more times. The chain couples TRBV2 to TRBJ1-1; maybe TRBD1 (5 bases). Trimming pared 5 bases from V and 1 base from J, leaving 11 bases between. Germline CDR1 SNHLY, CDR2 FYNNEI. CDR3 length: 14 residues. DNA of the CDR3: TGTGCCAGCAGTCAGGGACTTACGAACACTGAAGCTTTCTTT. It translates to CASSQGLTNTEAFF.

This clonotype came up many times. This CDR3 reads CASSYFQGDAYEQYF. The DNA for the CDR3 is TGTGCCAGCAGTTACTTTCAGGGGGATGCCTACGAGCAGTACTTC. The chain links TRBV6-2 or TRBV6-3 to TRBJ2-7; 7 nucleotides line up with TRBD1. This CDR3 contains 15 residues. V was pared by 1 base and J by 2 bases, with 5 bases of the junction left unmatched. CDR1 is MNHEY, CDR2 SVGEGT, per germline.

This clonotype appeared many times. The gene calls are TRBV2 and TRBJ1-5; TRBD1 aligns across 12 bases. J was trimmed by 6 bases and V by 5 bases; bases with no gene match: 5. The CDR3 loop spans 15 amino acids. Germline CDR1 SNHLY, CDR2 FYNNEI. The chain's CDR3 is CASSPGTGGVQPQHF. The CDR3 DNA sequence: TGTGCCAGCAGTCCCGGGACAGGGGGCGTTCAGCCCCAGCATTTT.

There are many counts of this clonotype. The gene calls are TRBV28 and TRBJ1-5; 11 nucleotides agree with TRBD1. Germline lookup yields CDR1 MDHEN and CDR2 SYDVKM. The CDR3 consists of 15 residues. V lost 4 bases to trimming and J lost 7 bases; unmatched junction nucleotides: 6. The CDR3 reads CASSSGTGGWQPQHF. As DNA, the CDR3 is TGTGCCAGCAGTTCGGGGACAGGGGGATGGCAGCCCCAGCATTTT.

This clonotype has only a few counts. The J gene is TRBJ1-4, the V gene TRBV3-1; D remains unclear. This CDR3 has 15 amino acids. The V gene lost 8 bases and the J gene lost 4 bases, with 17 bases spanning the gap. Germline CDR1 is LGHDT and CDR2 is YNNKEL (reference sequence). The CDR3 coding sequence is TGTGCCAGCCGCGATAATCAGGCGTATAATGAAAAACTGTTTTTT. Translated, it gives CASRDNQAYNEKLFF.

This clonotype came up many times. This chain joins TRBV6-2 or TRBV6-3 and TRBJ1-2, with D possibly being TRBD1 (6 bases). The germline gives CDR1 MNHEY, CDR2 SVGEGT. V lost 2 bases, J lost 6 bases, and 10 bases lay in between. The CDR3 runs 13 residues. CDR3: CASSYGGRDGYTF. The DNA for the CDR3 is TGTGCCAGCAGTTACGGGGGGCGGGATGGCTACACCTTC.

Many counts were recorded for this clonotype. The rearrangement uses TRBV6-1 and TRBJ1-4, with TRBD1 matching 9 bases. Germline CDR1 MNHNS, CDR2 SASEGT. The ends lost 4 bases at V and 0 bases at J; junction bases unmatched: 15. The CDR3 covers 20 residues. This CDR3 reads CASSGTADRGFLATNEKLFF. The CDR3 coding sequence is TGTGCCAGCAGTGGAACCGCTGACAGGGGGTTTCTTGCAACTAATGAAAAACTGTTTTTT.

This clonotype has ten or more counts. The J gene is TRBJ2-1, the V gene TRBV6-9; 7 bases are shared with TRBD2. V was clipped by 2 bases and J by 6 bases; unmatched bases: 4. Germline-derived CDR1 and CDR2 are MNHGY and SVAAGI. The CDR3 contains 14 residues. The CDR3 protein is CASSYGGGRNEQFF. The CDR3 region has the DNA TGTGCCAGCAGTTATGGGGGAGGGCGCAATGAGCAGTTCTTC.